This T cell receptor beta chain was found in a study of shared clonotypes between healthy human individuals. The study's findings and limits: As a rule, naive subsets had a larger estimated richness than memory subsets.

The CDR3 has 13 residues. Trimming stripped 4 bases from V and 6 bases from J, with 13 bases between. The germline CDR1 and CDR2 sequences are SGHVS and FQNEAQ. On this clone: Its antigen is undetermined.

The protocol was immunoSEQ multiplex PCR, while the TCRdb copy is restricted to in-frame clones and leaves out a portion. The table has around 2.1 million clones, approximately 95% seen once. The sequence was obtained from a man younger than 30 in good health. V is TRBV7-8 and J is TRBJ2-7; D is perhaps TRBD1 (6 bases). Sample: naive CD4+ T cells sorted from blood. Subset meaning: CD45RA+ positively selected. In DNA, the CDR3 is TGTGCCAGCAGCTCCTACAGGGTTGCCGAGCAGTACTTC. It codes for CASSSYRVAEQYF.